These T cell receptor beta chains were read from a single sample in a study of T cells in Graves' hyperthyroidism and ophthalmopathy. TCRdb processed the multiplex PCR reads anew with MiXCR; each CDR3 protein has one entry. The repertoire holds approximately 560,000 distinct CDR3 sequences, with around 42% as singletons. Sequenced: peripheral blood or thyroid tissue (not recorded which). The receptors stem from a young woman with Graves' hyperthyroidism. CDR3s include the opening cysteine and the closing phenylalanine or tryptophan. D genes are given only for firm matches. For some rows the clone size is stated as once, few or many, or as a class when expanded; others skip it.

d_call	clone_size	v_call	j_call	cdr3_length	cdr3_aa	cdr3_nt
-	-	TRBV5-1	TRBJ2-7	16	CASSLTEVSRGVEQYF	TGCGCCAGCAGCTTGACGGAGGTCTCCCGTGGTGTGGAGCAGTACTTC
-	-	TRBV5-1	TRBJ2-5	13	CASSFIVQETQYF	TGCGCCAGCAGCTTCATAGTCCAAGAGACCCAGTACTTC
TRBD1	few	TRBV29-1	TRBJ1-1	13	CSVSGQGNTEAFF	TGCAGCGTTTCGGGACAGGGGAACACTGAAGCTTTCTTT
-	few	TRBV9	TRBJ2-6	16	CASSLGTGHGANVLTF	TGTGCCAGCAGCTTGGGTACAGGCCATGGGGCCAACGTCCTGACTTTC
-	-	TRBV19	TRBJ2-2	15	CASSQATRRTGELFF	TGCGCCAGCAGCCAAGCCACCCGTCGCACCGGGGAGCTGTTTTTT
-	-	TRBV5-5	TRBJ2-7	14	CASSHPGGAYEQYF	TGCGCCAGCAGCCATCCCGGGGGAGCCTACGAGCAGTACTTC
-	-	TRBV7-9	TRBJ2-7	14	CASSSETDSYEQYF	TGTGCCAGCAGCTCAGAAACCGACTCCTACGAGCAGTACTTC
TRBD2	-	TRBV10-3	TRBJ2-5	15	CAISEGLAGGETQYF	TGTGCCATCAGTGAAGGACTAGCGGGGGGGGAGACCCAGTACTTC
-	many	TRBV29-1	TRBJ1-2	14	CTLKGYIANYGYTF	TGCACCCTCAAAGGATACATAGCTAACTATGGCTACACCTTC
-	-	TRBV10-3	TRBJ1-2	12	CAIRGHPSGNTF	TGTGCCATCAGGGGACACCCCTCTGGAAACACCTTC
TRBD1	-	TRBV10-3	TRBJ1-2	13	CASSYGTGTGYTF	TGTGCCAGCAGTTACGGGACAGGGACTGGCTACACCTTC
-	few	TRBV24-1	TRBJ1-2	14	CATSDLWTDYGYTF	TGTGCCACCAGTGATTTATGGACAGACTATGGCTACACCTTC
TRBD1	few	TRBV7-8	TRBJ1-4	15	CASSLWTGGNEKLFF	TGTGCCAGCAGCTTATGGACAGGGGGCAACGAAAAACTGTTTTTT
TRBD2	-	TRBV7-2	TRBJ2-2	17	CASSSEPGLASAGELFF	TGTGCCAGCAGCTCCGAACCGGGACTAGCAAGTGCCGGGGAGCTGTTTTTT
-	-	TRBV6-1	TRBJ1-5	15	CASSEAIRDNQPQHF	TGTGCCAGCAGTGAAGCCATCAGGGACAATCAGCCCCAGCATTTT
-	-	TRBV7-3	TRBJ1-2	12	CASSHPGLGYTF	TGTGCCAGCAGCCACCCCGGTTTGGGCTACACCTTC
-	-	TRBV5-1	TRBJ1-1	12	CASSSGEAEAFF	TGCGCCAGCAGCTCGGGAGAAGCTGAAGCTTTCTTT
-	many	TRBV29-1	TRBJ2-5	10	CSYSKDRTYF	TGCAGCTACTCCAAGGATCGGACGTACTTC
-	-	TRBV11-2	TRBJ1-2	11	CASRQLQGYTF	TGTGCCAGTCGACAGCTCCAGGGCTACACCTTC
-	many	TRBV20-1	TRBJ1-1	12	CSAADSNTEAFF	TGCAGTGCCGCAGACAGTAACACTGAAGCTTTCTTT
-	few	TRBV9	TRBJ1-1	16	CASSVDPARGWTEAFF	TGTGCCAGCAGCGTAGACCCAGCCAGGGGATGGACTGAAGCTTTCTTT
-	many	TRBV25-1	TRBJ1-1	11	CASSVNTEAFF	TGTGCCAGCAGTGTCAACACTGAAGCTTTCTTT
-	-	TRBV2	TRBJ1-5	14	CASGRMDRNQPQHF	TGTGCCAGCGGCAGGATGGATCGCAATCAGCCCCAGCATTTT
-	-	TRBV9	TRBJ1-2	16	CASSFADSQNPYGYTF	TGTGCCAGCAGCTTTGCGGACAGTCAGAACCCCTATGGCTACACCTTC
-	-	TRBV2	TRBJ1-1	14	CASRLGNRNTEAFF	TGTGCCAGCAGGCTAGGAAATCGGAACACTGAAGCTTTCTTT
-	-	TRBV5-5	TRBJ1-4	14	CASSQDQRDEKLFF	TGCGCCAGCAGCCAAGATCAGCGGGATGAAAAACTGTTTTTT
TRBD2	-	TRBV7-9	TRBJ2-7	16	CASSFPREATPYEQYF	TGTGCCAGCAGCTTCCCACGGGAGGCCACCCCCTACGAGCAGTACTTC
-	few	TRBV24-1	TRBJ2-7	12	CASSSKGYEQYF	TGTGCCAGCAGTTCGAAGGGGTACGAGCAGTACTTC
-	few	TRBV7-8	TRBJ1-2	13	CASSLAGLYGYTF	TGTGCCAGCAGCTTAGCCGGCCTTTATGGCTACACCTTC
-	few	TRBV20-1	TRBJ1-5	16	CSARAVQGGISQPQHF	TGCAGTGCTAGGGCCGTCCAAGGGGGGATCAGTCAGCCCCAGCATTTT
-	-	TRBV12-3/TRBV12-4	TRBJ2-7	14	CASSLSTISYEQYF	TGTGCCAGCAGTTTGTCGACCATCTCCTACGAGCAGTACTTC
-	many	TRBV24-1	TRBJ2-7	14	CATSDPPRSYEQYF	TGTGCCACCAGTGATCCCCCCAGGAGCTACGAGCAGTACTTC
-	-	TRBV20-1	TRBJ2-7	13	CSAAGTFSYEQYF	TGCAGTGCTGCCGGGACTTTCTCCTACGAGCAGTACTTC
-	few	TRBV7-9	TRBJ1-1	14	CASSQGTANTEAFF	TGTGCCAGCAGTCAGGGGACCGCAAACACTGAAGCTTTCTTT
TRBD1	few	TRBV29-1	TRBJ2-7	12	CSVGQGDGGQYF	TGCAGCGTTGGACAGGGGGACGGGGGGCAGTACTTC
-	-	TRBV5-1	TRBJ1-2	15	CASSTSGKLSGGYTF	TGCGCCAGCAGCACCTCGGGGAAGCTCAGTGGCGGCTACACCTTC
-	-	TRBV9	TRBJ1-4	15	CASSVRWADDEKLFF	TGTGCCAGCAGCGTACGGTGGGCGGATGATGAAAAACTGTTTTTT